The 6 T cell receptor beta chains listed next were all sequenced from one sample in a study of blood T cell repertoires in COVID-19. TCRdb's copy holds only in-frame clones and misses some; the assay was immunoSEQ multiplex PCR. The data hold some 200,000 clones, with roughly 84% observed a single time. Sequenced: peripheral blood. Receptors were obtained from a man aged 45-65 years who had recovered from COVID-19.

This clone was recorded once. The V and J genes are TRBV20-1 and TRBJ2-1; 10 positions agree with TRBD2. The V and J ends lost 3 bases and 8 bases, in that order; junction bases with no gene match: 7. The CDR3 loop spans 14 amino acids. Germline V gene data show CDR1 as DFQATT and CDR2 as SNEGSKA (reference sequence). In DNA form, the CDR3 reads TGCAGTGCTAGTCCAGCGGGAGGGCCCCATGAGCAGTTCTTC. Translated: CSASPAGGPHEQFF.

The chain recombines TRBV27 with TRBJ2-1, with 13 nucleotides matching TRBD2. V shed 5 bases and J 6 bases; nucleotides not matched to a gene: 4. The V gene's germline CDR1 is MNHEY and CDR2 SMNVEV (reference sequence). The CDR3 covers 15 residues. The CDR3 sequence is CASSLRLAGGNEQFF. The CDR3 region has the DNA TGTGCCAGCAGTCTGCGACTAGCGGGGGGCAATGAGCAGTTCTTC.

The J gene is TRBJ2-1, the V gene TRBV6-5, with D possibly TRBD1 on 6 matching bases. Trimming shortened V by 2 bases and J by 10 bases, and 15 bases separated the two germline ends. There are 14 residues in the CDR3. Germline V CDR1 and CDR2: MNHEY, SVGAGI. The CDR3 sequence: CASSYEHIGQEQFF. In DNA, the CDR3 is TGTGCCAGCAGTTACGAACATATAGGACAGGAGCAGTTCTTC.

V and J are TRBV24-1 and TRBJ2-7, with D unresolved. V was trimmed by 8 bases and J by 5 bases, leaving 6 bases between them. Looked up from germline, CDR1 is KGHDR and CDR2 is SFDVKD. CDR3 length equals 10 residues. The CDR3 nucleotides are TGTGCCACCAAGAGCGACGAGCAGTACTTC. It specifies CATKSDEQYF.

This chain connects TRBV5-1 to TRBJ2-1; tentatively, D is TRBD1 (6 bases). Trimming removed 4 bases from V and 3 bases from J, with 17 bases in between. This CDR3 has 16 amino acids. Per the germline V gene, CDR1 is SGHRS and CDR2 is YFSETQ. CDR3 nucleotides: TGCGCCAGCAGCAAAGGGACACACATTTTCTACAATGAGCAGTTCTTC. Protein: CASSKGTHIFYNEQFF.

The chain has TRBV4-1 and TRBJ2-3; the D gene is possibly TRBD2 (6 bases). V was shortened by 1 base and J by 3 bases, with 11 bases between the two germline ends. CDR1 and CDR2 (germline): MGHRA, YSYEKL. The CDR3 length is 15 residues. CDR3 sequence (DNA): TGCGCCAGCAGCCAAGTAACTAGCAGGACAGATACGCAGTATTTT. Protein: CASSQVTSRTDTQYF.